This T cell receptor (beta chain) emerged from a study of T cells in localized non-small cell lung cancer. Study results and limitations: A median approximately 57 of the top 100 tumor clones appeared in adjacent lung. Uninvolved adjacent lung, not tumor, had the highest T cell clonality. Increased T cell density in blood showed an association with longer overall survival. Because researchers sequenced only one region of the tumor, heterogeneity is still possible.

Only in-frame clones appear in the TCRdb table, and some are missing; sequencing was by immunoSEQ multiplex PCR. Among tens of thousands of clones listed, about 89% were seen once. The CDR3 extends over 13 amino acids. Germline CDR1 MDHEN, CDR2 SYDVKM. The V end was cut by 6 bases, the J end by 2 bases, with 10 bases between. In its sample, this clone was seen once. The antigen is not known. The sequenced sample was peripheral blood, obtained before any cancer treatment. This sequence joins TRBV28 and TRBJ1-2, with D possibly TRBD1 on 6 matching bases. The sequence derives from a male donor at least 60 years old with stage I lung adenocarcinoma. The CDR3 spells CASRPTGNYGYTF. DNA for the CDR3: TGTGCCAGCAGGCCTACAGGGAACTATGGCTACACCTTC.